This TCR beta chain originates from a study of T-cell memory formation after mild COVID-19. General study points: Clones that shrank (day 15 to 85) were balanced CD4/CD8, whereas later expanders leaned CD4+. Clones that contracted clustered mainly in CM and EM if CD4+ and in EMRA if CD8+.

Germline V gives CDR1 ENHRY, CDR2 SYGVKD. With V trimmed by 6 bases and J by 6 bases, 12 bases remained unmatched. The length of the CDR3 is 15 residues. The authors produced TCR alpha and TCR beta cDNA libraries with sample barcodes and UMIs by 5'RACE using constant-segment primers. TCRdb re-analysed the 5' RACE reads in MiXCR, keeping a single row per CDR3 protein. The sample yields hundreds of thousands of distinct CDR3 sequences, approximately 15% seen once. As regards this clonotype: Its antigen is currently unknown.

Sequencing input: PBMCs or a T cell subset sorted from them (not recorded which). The chain uses TRBV10-3 and TRBJ2-7; TRBD1 matches at 9 bases. The source is a man in his late teens or twenties who had mild COVID-19 (a few samples of this study predate the infection). Cell type and time point are not known. The CDR3 here is CAIRLGGTGNPEQYF. The DNA for the CDR3 is TGTGCCATCAGGTTGGGCGGGACAGGGAACCCCGAGCAGTACTTC.